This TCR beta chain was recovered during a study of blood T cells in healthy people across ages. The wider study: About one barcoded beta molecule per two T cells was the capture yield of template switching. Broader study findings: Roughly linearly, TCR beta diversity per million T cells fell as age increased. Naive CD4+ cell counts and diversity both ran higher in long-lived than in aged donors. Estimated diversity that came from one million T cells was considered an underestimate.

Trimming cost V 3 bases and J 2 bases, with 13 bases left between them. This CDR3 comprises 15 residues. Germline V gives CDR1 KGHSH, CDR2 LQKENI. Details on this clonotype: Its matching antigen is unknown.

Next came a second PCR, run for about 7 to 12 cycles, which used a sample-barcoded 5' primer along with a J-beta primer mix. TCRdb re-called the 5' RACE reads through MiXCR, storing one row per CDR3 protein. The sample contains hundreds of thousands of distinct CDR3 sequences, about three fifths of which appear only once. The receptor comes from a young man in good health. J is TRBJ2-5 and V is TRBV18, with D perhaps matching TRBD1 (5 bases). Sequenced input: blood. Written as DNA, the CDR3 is TGTGCCAGCTCACCGAACCAGGGATCTCAAGAGACCCAGTACTTC. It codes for CASSPNQGSQETQYF.